This section outlines one TCR beta chain sequence together with its context. The antigen it binds to is not known. No qualities accompany the bases; no much larger clone lies one base away. This sample was taken from a study of cytomegalovirus exposure and HLA in healthy donors (dated 2017 in TCRdb). The study in broad terms: A later analysis indicated that the 120 validation repertoires were generated on the platform also employed for the roughly 720 repertoires of the first cohort. The study combined high-throughput TCR immunosequencing, statistical association of individual TCRs with disease status, and machine learning to predict cytomegalovirus infection status. A separate validation cohort of over 95 different subjects was used in addition to the approximately 610-subject first cohort. The study aimed to test whether signatures of past pathogen exposure could be identified by cataloging public T cell receptors.

The library was made by the immunoSEQ multiplex PCR assay. The paper's processing steps were these. To diagnose cytomegalovirus status from the catalog of TCR beta chain sequences, a statistical classification framework was built. As stored in TCRdb, this immuneACCESS dataset retains in-frame rearrangements with V and J assigned. A fraction of the clones does not appear; measured against another copy, unresolved V genes explain less than half of the discrepancy, and the remainder lacks a known reason. V and J calls plus clone size are reproduced from that table; the DNA served to infer D and trimming. In all, the sample holds about 330,000 clones, and 80% to 90% of those were seen once. More than 0.8% of the sample is taken by the ten largest. The cysteine opens and the phenylalanine closes a CDR3 of 14 amino acids. The entry retains the CDR3 DNA only, 42 bases that are in frame from base 1. As encoded in the germline V gene, CDR1 is SGHDT while CDR2 is YYEEEE. Trimming leaves V shorter by 4 bases and J shorter by 3 bases, with the junction holding 3 bases beyond the gene matches.

Study-wide conclusions, independent of this receptor: The study listed 164 TCR beta chains as associated with cytomegalovirus. In vitro tests confirmed that three of the cytomegalovirus-associated TCR beta chains recognize cytomegalovirus antigens. The classifier was reported to diagnose cytomegalovirus status with high specificity and sensitivity in both the original and validation cohorts. Subsequent analysis determined that TCRs grouped into clusters in the first cohort also showed a tendency toward co-occurrence across the approximately 110 validation repertoires, and 94% of cluster scores exceeded 0. The authors suggested that the approach could potentially be generalized to other disease states and immunological phenotypes. A later analysis lacked HLA typing for the validation cohort, so it scored co-occurrence in that cohort across all 130 or so repertoires. While some public TCRs were present in many individuals, most TCR sequences turned up only very rarely across donors.

The donors were included in the validation cohort of 100 to 150 subjects, a group kept apart from the approximately 650-subject first cohort. Sequenced input: PBMCs. Recombination connected TRBV5-6 to TRBJ2-3; 9 middle bases align to TRBD2. This clonotype was sampled from a woman aged 18-35 years in good health and CMV-seronegative. The CDR3 in this case is CASSPGLATDTQYF. The bases read TGTGCCAGCAGCCCCGGACTAGCGACAGATACGCAGTATTTT.